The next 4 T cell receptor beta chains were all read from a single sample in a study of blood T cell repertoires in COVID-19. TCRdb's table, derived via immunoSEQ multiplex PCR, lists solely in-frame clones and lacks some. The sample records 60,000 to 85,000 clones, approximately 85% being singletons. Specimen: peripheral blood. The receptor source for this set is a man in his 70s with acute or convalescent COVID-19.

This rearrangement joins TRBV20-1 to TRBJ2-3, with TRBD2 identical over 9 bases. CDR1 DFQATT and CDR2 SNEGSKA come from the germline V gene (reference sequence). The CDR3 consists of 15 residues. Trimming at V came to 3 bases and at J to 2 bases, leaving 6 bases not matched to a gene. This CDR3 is CSASLASGNTDTQYF. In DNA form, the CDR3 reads TGCAGTGCTAGTCTGGCTAGCGGGAACACAGATACGCAGTATTTT.

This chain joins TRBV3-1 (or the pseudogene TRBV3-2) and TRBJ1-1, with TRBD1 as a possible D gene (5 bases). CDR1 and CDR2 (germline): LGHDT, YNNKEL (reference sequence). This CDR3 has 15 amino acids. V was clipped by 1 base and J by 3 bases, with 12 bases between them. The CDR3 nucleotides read TGTGCCAGCAGCCAAGGGAGGGGCCTGGACACTGAAGCTTTCTTT. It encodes CASSQGRGLDTEAFF.

CDR3 nucleotide sequence: TGTGCCAGCAGCTTCCCAAGCGGGAGCACAATAGGTGAGCAGTTCTTC. Its protein is CASSFPSGSTIGEQFF. The chain uses TRBV7-9 and TRBJ2-1; 8 bases are a match to TRBD2. The J segment lost 9 bases and the V segment lost 3 bases, leaving 13 bases of the junction unmatched. The CDR3 length is 16 residues. Germline V gene sequence: CDR1 SEHNR, CDR2 FQNEAQ (reference sequence).

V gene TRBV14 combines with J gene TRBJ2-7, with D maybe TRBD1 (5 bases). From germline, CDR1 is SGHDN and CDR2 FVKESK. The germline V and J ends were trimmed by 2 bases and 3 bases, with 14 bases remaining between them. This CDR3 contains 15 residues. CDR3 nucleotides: TGTGCCAGCAGCCAACGAGCCCTAAGGGGCTACGAGCAGTACTTC. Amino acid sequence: CASSQRALRGYEQYF.